This T cell receptor (beta chain) was captured by sequencing in a study of shared clonotypes between healthy human individuals. The CDR3 extends over 14 amino acids. Per the germline V gene, CDR1 is MDHEN and CDR2 is SYDVKM. V was cut by 6 bases and J by 6 bases, with 17 bases left in between. Deep was the level used in running the assay. Here immunoSEQ multiplex PCR was the method, and the copy in TCRdb shows in-frame clones only, minus some. The top ten clones hold around 0.37% of a sample with around 2.5 million clones, approximately 93% of them seen once. This sequence originates from a man aged 18 to 35 in good health. Some clones in this sample may be carry-over from other donors' samples. This chain uses TRBV28 with TRBJ1-2; D is possibly TRBD1 (5 bases). Sequencing was carried out using naive CD4+ T cells from PBMCs. Described subset: CD45RA+ positively selected. CDR3 sequence: CASRTLGPLHGYTF. DNA of the CDR3: TGTGCCAGCAGAACTCTGGGACCTCTCCATGGCTACACCTTC.